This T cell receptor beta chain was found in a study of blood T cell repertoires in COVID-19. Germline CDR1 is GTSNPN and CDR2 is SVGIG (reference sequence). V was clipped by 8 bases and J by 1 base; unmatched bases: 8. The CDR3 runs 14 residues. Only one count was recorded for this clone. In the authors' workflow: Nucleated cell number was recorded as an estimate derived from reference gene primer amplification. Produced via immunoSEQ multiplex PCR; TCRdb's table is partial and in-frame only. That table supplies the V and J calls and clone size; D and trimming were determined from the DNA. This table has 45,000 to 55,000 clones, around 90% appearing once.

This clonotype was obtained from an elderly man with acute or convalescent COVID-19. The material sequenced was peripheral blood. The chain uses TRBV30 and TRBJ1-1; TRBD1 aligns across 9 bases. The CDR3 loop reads CALNPGQGNTEAFF. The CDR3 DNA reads TGTGCCCTAAACCCGGGACAGGGGAACACTGAAGCTTTCTTT.